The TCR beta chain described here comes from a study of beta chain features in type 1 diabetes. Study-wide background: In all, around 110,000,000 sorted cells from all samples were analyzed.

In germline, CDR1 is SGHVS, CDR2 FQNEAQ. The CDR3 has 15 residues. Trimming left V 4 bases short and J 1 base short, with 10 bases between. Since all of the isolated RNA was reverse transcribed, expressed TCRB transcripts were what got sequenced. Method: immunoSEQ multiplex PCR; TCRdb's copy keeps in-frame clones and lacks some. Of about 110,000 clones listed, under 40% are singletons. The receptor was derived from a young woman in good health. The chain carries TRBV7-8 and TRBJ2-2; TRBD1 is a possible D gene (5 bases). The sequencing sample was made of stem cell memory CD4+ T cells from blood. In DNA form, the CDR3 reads TGTGCCAGCAGCTACAGGACGGGGAACACCGGGGAGCTGTTTTTT. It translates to CASSYRTGNTGELFF.